The source of this T cell receptor (beta chain) is a study of blood T cell repertoires in COVID-19. Study as a whole: Collection of acute and convalescent COVID-19 samples took place in the United States, Italy and Spain.

Germline CDR1 reads SGHNT; CDR2 reads YYREEE (reference sequence). This CDR3 has 17 residues. V lost 4 bases to trimming and J lost 1 base, with 19 bases between them. Cohorts were determined from participant-reported clinical history. Each recovered donor of Cohort 3 presented with two negative PCRs, clearance, or symptom resolution. Measured with immunoSEQ multiplex PCR; TCRdb has only the in-frame clones, and not every one. The sample comprises 250,000 to 400,000 clones, 90% of which are singletons, and approximately 2.5% rests with the top ten. The TCR originated in a man between 60 and 75 years old who had recovered from COVID-19. The chain uses TRBV5-4 and TRBJ2-3; D may be TRBD1 (6 bases). The sequenced sample consisted of PBMCs or T cells enriched from blood (not recorded which). This CDR3 reads CASSPTAGVRGTDTQYF. The CDR3 bases are TGTGCCAGCAGCCCGACCGCAGGGGTAAGGGGCACAGATACGCAGTATTTT.